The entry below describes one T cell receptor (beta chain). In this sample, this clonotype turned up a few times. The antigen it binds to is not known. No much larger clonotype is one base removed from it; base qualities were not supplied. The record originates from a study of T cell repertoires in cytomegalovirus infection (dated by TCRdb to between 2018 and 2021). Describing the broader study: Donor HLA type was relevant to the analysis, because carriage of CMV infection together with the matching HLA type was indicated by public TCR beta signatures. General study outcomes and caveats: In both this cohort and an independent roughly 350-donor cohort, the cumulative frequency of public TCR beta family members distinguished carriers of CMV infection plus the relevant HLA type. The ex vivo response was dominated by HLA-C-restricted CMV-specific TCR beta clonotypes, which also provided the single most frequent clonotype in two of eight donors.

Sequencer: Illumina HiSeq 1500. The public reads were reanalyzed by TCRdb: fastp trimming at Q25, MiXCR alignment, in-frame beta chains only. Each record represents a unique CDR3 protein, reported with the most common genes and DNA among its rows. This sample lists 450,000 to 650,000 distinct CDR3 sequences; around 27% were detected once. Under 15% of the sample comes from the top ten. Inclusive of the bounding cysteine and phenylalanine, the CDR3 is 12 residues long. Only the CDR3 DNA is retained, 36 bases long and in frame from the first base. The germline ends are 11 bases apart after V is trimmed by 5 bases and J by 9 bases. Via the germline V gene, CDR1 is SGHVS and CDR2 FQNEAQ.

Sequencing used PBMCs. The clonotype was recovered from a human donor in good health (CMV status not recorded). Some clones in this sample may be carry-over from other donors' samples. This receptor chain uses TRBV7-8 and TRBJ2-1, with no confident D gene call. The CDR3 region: CASSQPDGEQFF. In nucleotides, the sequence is TGTGCCAGCAGCCAACCGGACGGTGAGCAGTTCTTC.